This T cell receptor beta chain was found in a study of blood T cells in healthy people across ages. Findings of the study overall: Roughly linear declines in TCR beta diversity per million T cells occurred with age.

As to this clonotype: Its specificity is unknown. The junction does not match germline at one end; this may be a read error.

A second about 7 to 12 cycle PCR used barcoded and J-beta primers. Each single sample gave us at least 3 million CDR3-containing paired-end reads. Each CDR3 protein is one row after TCRdb ran MiXCR on the 5' RACE reads. Here the sample spans approximately 800,000 distinct CDR3 sequences, about 61% being singletons. The CDR3 is made up of 13 amino acids. CDR1 MNHNS and CDR2 SASEGT come from the germline V gene. The specimen was blood. This TCR was sampled from a man aged 35-49 years in good health. This chain links TRBV6-1 with TRBJ2-3; TRBD2 matches at 7 bases. CDR3 loop: CASRDYRTDTQYF. The CDR3 coding sequence is TGTGCCAGCCGGGACTACCGCACAGATACACAGTATTTT.